The 24 T cell receptor beta chains listed next were all sequenced from one sample in a study of T cell responses to AZD1222 COVID-19 vaccine (dated by TCRdb to about 2021). The sample's time point label, decoded: about 28 days (+/-7) after the second vaccine dose. To prepare the library, the immunoSEQ multiplex PCR assay was applied. Not all clones reach the TCRdb copy of this immuneACCESS table, which keeps in-frame sequences only. Checked studies attribute under half of the gap to unresolved V genes and leave the rest unexplained. This sample has about 110,000 clones in its table, and around 87% of those were observed once. Around 4% of the sample belongs to the ten largest clones. Material: peripheral blood, obtained 28 days after the second AZD1222 dose. These receptor sequences come from an adult who received the AZD1222 COVID-19 vaccine.

V and J are TRBV19 and TRBJ2-1; TRBD2 might be the D (6 bases). The CDR3 runs 14 residues. Per germline, CDR1 LNHDA and CDR2 SQIVND (reference sequence). V lost 2 bases, J lost 8 bases, and 13 bases lay in between. For the CDR3, the DNA is TGTGCCAGTAGTATATCGGGACTTCACGATGAGCAGTTCTTC. It codes for CASSISGLHDEQFF.

The V call is TRBV6-2 or TRBV6-3, the J call TRBJ2-5, with no clear D. CDR1 and CDR2 (germline): MNHEY, SVGEGT. The CDR3 length is 15 residues. The V and J ends lost 0 bases and 2 bases respectively, with 10 bases between them. The CDR3 protein is CASSYSVGIQETQYF. As DNA, the CDR3 is TGTGCCAGCAGTTACTCGGTTGGGATTCAAGAGACCCAGTACTTC.

The chain couples TRBV15 to TRBJ2-5, with TRBD2 matching over 8 bases. Per the germline V gene, CDR1 is LNHNV and CDR2 is YYDKDF (reference sequence). This CDR3 has 17 amino acids. V lost 0 bases to trimming and J lost 2 bases; unmatched junction nucleotides: 8. CDR3 DNA sequence: TGTGCCACCAGCAGAGATGAGGAAGTAGCGGGGCAAGAGACCCAGTACTTC. Its translation: CATSRDEEVAGQETQYF.

This chain joins TRBV2 and TRBJ1-3, with D uncertain. V gave up 4 bases and J gave up 0 bases, with 10 bases separating them. CDR1 is SNHLY and CDR2 is FYNNEI in the germline V gene. This CDR3 comprises 15 residues. The CDR3 DNA reads TGTGCCAGCAGTGGAGGAGGGAGCTCTGGAAACACCATATATTTT. Encoded protein: CASSGGGSSGNTIYF.

This clone was observed a handful of times. This sequence joins TRBV4-3 and TRBJ2-1; D not certain. Trimming cost V 1 base and J 2 bases, with 9 bases left between them. The CDR3 length is 15 residues. Germline lookup yields CDR1 LGHNA and CDR2 YSLEER. In DNA, the CDR3 is TGCGCCAGCAGCCAAGGGGCACTCACCTACAATGAGCAGTTCTTC. Translated, it gives CASSQGALTYNEQFF.

This rearrangement joins TRBV3-1 (or the pseudogene TRBV3-2) to TRBJ1-4; D perhaps matches TRBD1 (5 bases). This CDR3 is 15 amino acids long. Germline V CDR1 and CDR2: LGHDT, YNNKEL (reference sequence). V lost 4 bases and J 8 bases, leaving 17 bases between the germline ends. CDR3 region: CASSPLSGTGEKLFF. CDR3 nucleotides: TGTGCCAGCAGCCCACTTTCCGGGACTGGGGAAAAACTGTTTTTT.

The J gene is TRBJ2-3, the V gene TRBV7-9; TRBD2 matches 7 bases. Germline V gene sequence: CDR1 SEHNR, CDR2 FQNEAQ (reference sequence). J gave up 5 bases and V 8 bases, and 10 bases lay outside the gene matches. The CDR3 has 14 residues. CDR3 DNA: TGTGCCAGCTGGGCGGGAGTTGCGGAAGATACGCAGTATTTT. This codes for CASWAGVAEDTQYF.

CDR3 nucleotides: TGTGCCAGCAGTGTCCTTACTAGCGGGGGTAACACAGATACGCAGTATTTT. Protein sequence: CASSVLTSGGNTDTQYF. The chain joins TRBV2 to TRBJ2-3, with 11 bases aligning to TRBD2. Germline lookup yields CDR1 SNHLY and CDR2 FYNNEI. The CDR3 spans 17 residues. V lost 4 bases to trimming and J lost 2 bases; unmatched junction nucleotides: 8. The full variable domain, in which reference TRBV2 and TRBJ2-3 provide the parts outside the CDR3, is EPEVTQTPSHQVTQMGQEVILRCVPISNHLYFYWYRQILGQKVEFLVSFYNNEISEKSEIFDDQFSVERPDGSNFTLKIRSTKLEDSAMYFCASSVLTSGGNTDTQYFGPGTRLTVL.

The chain has TRBV30 and TRBJ1-5; 7 bases fit TRBD1. CDR3 length: 14 amino acids. In germline, CDR1 is GTSNPN, CDR2 SVGIG (reference sequence). With 2 bases clipped from V and 11 bases from J, the junction kept 12 bases outside the gene matches. CDR3 coding DNA: TGTGCCTGGAGTCCTTACCTGCAGGGGGTGGCCCAGCATTTT. Translated: CAWSPYLQGVAQHF.

This chain connects TRBV10-3 to TRBJ1-1; 8 bases fit TRBD1. The CDR3 length is 15 residues. Trimming cost V 0 bases and J 3 bases; bases outside gene matches: 3. CDR1 is ENHRY and CDR2 is SYGVKD in the germline V gene. Here the CDR3 reads CAISESGQEYTEAFF. The CDR3 DNA follows: TGTGCCATCAGTGAGTCGGGACAGGAATACACTGAAGCTTTCTTT.

Here the CDR3 reads CASSRQGDEQYF. Here the CDR3 DNA reads TGCGCCAGCAGCCGACAGGGGGACGAGCAGTACTTC. This chain connects TRBV5-1 to TRBJ2-7; TRBD1 matches at 9 bases. Germline lookup yields CDR1 SGHRS and CDR2 YFSETQ. J was trimmed by 5 bases and V by 4 bases; bases with no gene match: 1. The CDR3 runs to 12 residues. Variable domain in full (rest from reference TRBV5-1 and TRBJ2-7): KAGVTQTPRYLIKTRGQQVTLSCSPISGHRSVSWYQQTPGQGLQFLFEYFSETQRNKGNFPGRFSGRQFSNSRSEMNVSTLELGDSALYLCASSRQGDEQYFGPGTRLTVT.

J is TRBJ1-1 and V is TRBV6-5; D unclear. The CDR3 consists of 16 residues. The V and J ends lost 0 bases and 0 bases respectively, with 11 bases between them. Germline CDR1 MNHEY, CDR2 SVGAGI. The CDR3 sequence is CASSYSRTLMNTEAFF. CDR3 DNA sequence: TGTGCCAGCAGTTACTCCCGGACCCTCATGAACACTGAAGCTTTCTTT.

The chain combines TRBV19 with TRBJ2-3; no firm D call. The CDR3 is 13 residues long. The germline V gene has CDR1 LNHDA and CDR2 SQIVND (reference sequence). The V and J ends lost 1 base and 6 bases respectively, with 8 bases between them. CDR3 protein: CASSIVLGDTQYF. The CDR3 region has the DNA TGTGCCAGTAGTATAGTCCTCGGTGATACGCAGTATTTT.

The genes are TRBV3-1 (or the pseudogene TRBV3-2) and TRBJ1-5; a weak D match, TRBD1 (6 bases). Germline-derived CDR1 and CDR2 are LGHDT and YNNKEL (reference sequence). V was clipped by 0 bases and J by 7 bases, with 7 bases between them. The CDR3 length is 13 residues. CDR3: CASSQEGGQPQHF. The CDR3 region has the DNA TGTGCCAGCAGCCAAGAAGGGGGGCAGCCCCAGCATTTT.

The rearrangement joins TRBV7-6 to TRBJ2-1; 12 nucleotides match TRBD2. This CDR3 is built from 16 residues. CDR1 and CDR2 (germline): SGHVS, FNYEAQ. J gave up 4 bases and V 5 bases, and 6 bases lay outside the gene matches. The CDR3 nucleotides are TGTGCCAGCAGCCCGCGGACTAGCGGGACTTACAATGAGCAGTTCTTC. Translated: CASSPRTSGTYNEQFF.

The J gene is TRBJ1-2, the V gene TRBV6-5, with a tentative D call TRBD1 (5 bases). Germline assignment: CDR1 MNHEY and CDR2 SVGAGI. V shed 1 base and J shed 8 bases, with 14 bases lying between them. The CDR3 is made up of 14 amino acids. DNA of the CDR3: TGTGCCAGCAGTTACTTAGGGGAATCGGGCGGCTACACCTTC. Protein sequence: CASSYLGESGGYTF.

V usage is TRBV11-2 and J usage is TRBJ2-7; TRBD1 matches at 12 bases. CDR1 SGHAT and CDR2 FQNNGV come from the germline V gene. This CDR3 region has 14 residues. V lost 7 bases to trimming and J lost 7 bases; unmatched junction nucleotides: 8. In nucleotides, the CDR3 is TGTGCCAGCACCACGGGACAGGGGGCGTCTGAGCAGTACTTC. Amino acid sequence: CASTTGQGASEQYF.

A few counts support this clone. The sample holds other DNA sequences that translate to the same CDR3. The chain carries TRBV19 and TRBJ1-5; D is unresolved. Germline CDR1 reads LNHDA; CDR2 reads SQIVND (reference sequence). CDR3 length equals 14 residues. Deletions cut 6 bases from V and 0 bases from J, with 9 bases between. The CDR3 sequence is CASSITGSNQPQHF. CDR3 in DNA: TGTGCCAGTAGCATAACGGGTAGCAATCAGCCCCAGCATTTT.

The chain couples TRBV9 to TRBJ2-1; no clear D gene. CDR3 length equals 15 residues. The germline V gene encodes CDR1 SGDLS and CDR2 YYNGEE. V was shortened by 4 bases and J by 0 bases, with 11 bases between the two germline ends. DNA of the CDR3: TGTGCCAGCAGCCCTCCCACGGGCTCCTACAATGAGCAGTTCTTC. Its protein product is CASSPPTGSYNEQFF.

J is TRBJ2-2 and V is TRBV4-2, with 10 bases matching TRBD2. The CDR3 sequence is 17 residues long. V shed 0 bases and J 3 bases; nucleotides not matched to a gene: 4. Germline CDR1 LGHNA, CDR2 YNFKEQ. The CDR3: CASSQESLAGDTGELFF. In nucleotides, the CDR3 is TGTGCCAGCAGCCAAGAGAGTCTAGCGGGGGACACCGGGGAGCTGTTTTTT.

The chain links TRBV30 to TRBJ1-3, with D hard to call. This CDR3 comprises 12 residues. Germline assignment: CDR1 GTSNPN and CDR2 SVGIG (reference sequence). V lost 2 bases, J lost 2 bases, and 4 bases lay in between. The CDR3 sequence: CAWSLTGNTIYF. In nucleotides, the CDR3 is TGTGCCTGGAGTCTAACTGGAAACACCATATATTTT.

The chain recombines TRBV5-1 with TRBJ1-2, with TRBD1 identical over 10 bases. The CDR3 contains 15 residues. With 2 bases clipped from V and 5 bases from J, the junction kept 6 bases outside the gene matches. CDR1 and CDR2 (germline): SGHRS, YFSETQ. For the CDR3, the DNA is TGCGCCAGCAGCTTAACCGGGACAGGGGTTTATGGCTACACCTTC. Translation gives CASSLTGTGVYGYTF.

The rearrangement links TRBV7-9 to TRBJ1-2; a possible D gene is TRBD1 (6 bases). The V end was cut by 4 bases, the J end by 7 bases, with 13 bases between. Germline lookup yields CDR1 SEHNR and CDR2 FQNEAQ (reference sequence). This CDR3 has 13 residues. CDR3 sequence reads: CASSSWTAPGYTF. CDR3 bases: TGTGCCAGCAGCTCCTGGACAGCCCCTGGCTACACCTTC.

This clone was observed once. V is TRBV5-1 and J is TRBJ2-5, with D perhaps TRBD1 or TRBD2 (6 bases each). This CDR3 has 15 residues. V shed 2 bases and J shed 5 bases, with 16 bases lying between them. The germline gives CDR1 SGHRS, CDR2 YFSETQ. The CDR3 sequence: CASSFFSQGRETQYF. The CDR3 DNA is TGCGCCAGCAGCTTCTTCTCCCAGGGGAGGGAGACCCAGTACTTC.